The source of this T cell receptor beta chain is a study of Graves' ophthalmopathy and Graves' hyperthyroidism. Study findings and constraints: Blood also harbored most expanded thyroid clonotypes above 0.001 frequency. With less than 90% sensitivity and 75% to 84% specificity, a 13-signature model separated ophthalmopathy from stable hyperthyroidism.

The authors amplified TCR beta CDR3 regions from RNA transcripts. HTBI primers were used in a first-round RT-PCR, which preceded a second-round multiplex PCR. MiXCR, run by TCRdb on the multiplex PCR reads, gives a single entry per CDR3 protein. The data contain around 670,000 distinct CDR3 sequences, 40% of them singletons. In donors with ophthalmopathy, activity was moderate-to-severe, with CAS ≥3, NOSPECS ≥4 and duration under 3 months. PBMCs came from 10 ml of fresh peripheral blood. The germline V gene encodes CDR1 MNHNY and CDR2 SVGAGI (reference sequence). V was pared by 6 bases and J by 2 bases, with 9 bases of the junction left unmatched. The CDR3 extends over 15 amino acids. On this clonotype: Its antigen is unknown.

Sequencing was carried out using peripheral blood. The sequence derives from an adult man with Graves' ophthalmopathy. This chain uses TRBV6-6 with TRBJ2-5; 7 bases fit TRBD1. The CDR3 nucleotides read TGTGCCAGCAGATGGACAGGACGAAAGCAAGAGACCCAGTACTTC. It translates to CASRWTGRKQETQYF.